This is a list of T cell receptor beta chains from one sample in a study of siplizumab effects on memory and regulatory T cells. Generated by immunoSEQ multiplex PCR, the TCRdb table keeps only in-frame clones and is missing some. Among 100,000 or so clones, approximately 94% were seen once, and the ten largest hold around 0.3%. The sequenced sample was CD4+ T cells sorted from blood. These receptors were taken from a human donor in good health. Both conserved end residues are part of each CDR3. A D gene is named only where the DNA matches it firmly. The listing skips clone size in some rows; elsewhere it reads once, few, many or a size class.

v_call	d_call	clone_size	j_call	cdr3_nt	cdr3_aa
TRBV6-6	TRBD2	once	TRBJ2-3	TGTGCCAGCAGTTTTTCCCCGAGGACTAGTGCAGATACGCAGTATTTT	CASSFSPRTSADTQYF
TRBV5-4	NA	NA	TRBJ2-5	TGTGCCAGCAGCTTGGCCGGGGTCCAAGAGACCCAGTACTTC	CASSLAGVQETQYF
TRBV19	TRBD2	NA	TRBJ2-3	TGTGCCAGTAGTATAGGACTAGCGGACACAGATACGCAGTATTTT	CASSIGLADTDTQYF
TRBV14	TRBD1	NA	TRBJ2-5	TGTGCCAGCAGCCTTGGGACAGGGCTTTGGGGAGAGACCCAGTACTTC	CASSLGTGLWGETQYF
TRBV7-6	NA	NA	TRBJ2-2	TGTGCCAGCAGCTTAGTTAGGGGTCAGACGGGCACCGGGGAGCTGTTTTTT	CASSLVRGQTGTGELFF
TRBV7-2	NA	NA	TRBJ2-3	TGTGCCAGCAGCTCAAGGCCCGGACTGACAGATACGCAGTATTTT	CASSSRPGLTDTQYF
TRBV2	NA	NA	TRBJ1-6	TGTGCCAGCATGGATTATAATTCACCCCTCCACTTT	CASMDYNSPLHF
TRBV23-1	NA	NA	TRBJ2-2	TGCGCCAGCAGATCCCCCCCCCACGAACCCCCCGGGGAGCTGTTTTTT	CASRSPPHEPPGELFF
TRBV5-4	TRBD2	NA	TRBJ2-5	TGTGCCAGCAGCGGGGCCAGCGGGGGGGAGACCCAGTACTTC	CASSGASGGETQYF
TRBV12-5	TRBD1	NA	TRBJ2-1	TGTGCTAGTGGTTTAGGACAGGGGGCGAGTGAGCAGTTCTTC	CASGLGQGASEQFF
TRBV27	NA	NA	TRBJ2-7	TGTGCCAGCAGTTTATCGGAGGGTAGGAACTACGAGCAGTACTTC	CASSLSEGRNYEQYF
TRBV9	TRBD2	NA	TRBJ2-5	TGTGCCAGCAGCGCCTCTAGCGGGGGGAGCGTAGAGACCCAGTACTTC	CASSASSGGSVETQYF
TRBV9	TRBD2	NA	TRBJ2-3	TGTGCCAGCAGCGTAGAGGATAGCGGGGGCGGAAAGGATACGCAGTATTTT	CASSVEDSGGGKDTQYF
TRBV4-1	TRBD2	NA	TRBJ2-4	TGCGCCAGCAGCCAAGCCCCGGGACTAGCGGGGGGGCCACGAAAAGCCAAAAACATTCAGTACTTC	CASSQAPGLAGGPRKAKNIQYF
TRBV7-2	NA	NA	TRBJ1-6	TGTGCCAGCAGCTCACCTACGGGGGGCGTCCCCCCCCTCCACTTT	CASSSPTGGVPPLHF
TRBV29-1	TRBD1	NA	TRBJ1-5	TGCAGCGTTGGAACCGGGACAGGAGGTTTTCAGCCCCAGCATTTT	CSVGTGTGGFQPQHF
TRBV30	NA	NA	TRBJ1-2	TGTGCCTGGAGCAGGGTAGTTGGCTACACCTTC	CAWSRVVGYTF
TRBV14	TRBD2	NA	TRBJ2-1	TGTGCCAGCAGCCATGGTGGACTAGCCGGACTATCATACAATGAGCAGTTCTTC	CASSHGGLAGLSYNEQFF
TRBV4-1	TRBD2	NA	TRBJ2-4	TGCGCCAGCAGCCAAGAGAGTCCTCGCGGGAGATCCAAAAACATTCAGTACTTC	CASSQESPRGRSKNIQYF
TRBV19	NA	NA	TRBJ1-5	TGTGCCAGTAGTATTGGCCAGCCCCGGCAGCCCCAGCATTTT	CASSIGQPRQPQHF
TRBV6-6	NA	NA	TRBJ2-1	TGTGCCAGCAGCTACCCCCGACAGCTCTCCTACAATGAGCAGTTCTTC	CASSYPRQLSYNEQFF
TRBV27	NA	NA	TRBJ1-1	TGTGCCAGCACCCCTTACGGCGGGGTGAACACTGAAGCTTTCTTT	CASTPYGGVNTEAFF
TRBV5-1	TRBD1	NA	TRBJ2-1	TGCGCCAGCAGCCTGGACGGGACAGAGTACAATGAGCAGTTCTTC	CASSLDGTEYNEQFF
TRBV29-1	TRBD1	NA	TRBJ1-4	TGCAGCGTTGAAGTAACAGGGGGAGGGGAAAAACTGTTTTTT	CSVEVTGGGEKLFF
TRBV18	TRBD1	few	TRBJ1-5	TGTGCCAGCTCACCACCGGGCCAGGGGGGCAATCAGCCCCAGCATTTT	CASSPPGQGGNQPQHF
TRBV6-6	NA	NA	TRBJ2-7	TGTGCCAGCAGTTACTCTACCCCTGGGAGCTACGAGCAGTACTTC	CASSYSTPGSYEQYF
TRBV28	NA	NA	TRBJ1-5	TGTGCCAGCAGTTTAAGTGGGTCCTCGGGCAATCAGCCCCAGCATTTT	CASSLSGSSGNQPQHF
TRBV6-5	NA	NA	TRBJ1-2	TGTGCCAGCAGTTACGGGGGGGCGTATAACTATGGCTACACCTTC	CASSYGGAYNYGYTF
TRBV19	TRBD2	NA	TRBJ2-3	TGTGCCAGTAGTATAGGGACAGGACTAGCGGGGGGGCGAGATACGCAGTATTTT	CASSIGTGLAGGRDTQYF
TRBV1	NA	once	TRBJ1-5	TGCACCAGCAGCCCGGACAGGGGGCTCGATCAGCCCCAGCATTTT	CTSSPDRGLDQPQHF
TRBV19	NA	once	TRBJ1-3	TGTGCCAGTAACCCCAGCGGGAGGAGCGGAAACACCATATATTTT	CASNPSGRSGNTIYF
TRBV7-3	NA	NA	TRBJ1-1	TGTGCCAGCAGCCACTCGAGGGCCCCCGGAGCCACTGAAGCTTTCTTT	CASSHSRAPGATEAFF